Listed below are T cell receptor beta chains from one sample, sequenced in a study of cytomegalovirus exposure and HLA in healthy donors. Some clones are missing from TCRdb's copy, which holds only in-frame ones; the method was immunoSEQ multiplex PCR. The repertoire holds 150,000 to 200,000 clones, with 70% to 80% as singletons. Specimen: PBMCs. The receptors were gathered from a woman in her 30s in good health and CMV-seropositive. The CDR3 runs from the conserved cysteine through the conserved F or W. The D gene is left open where the match is weak. Rows give clone size only sometimes, using once, few, many, or a class for an expanded clone.

CDR3,DNA,D,size,J,V
CAWLKQGAEGANVLTF,TGTGCCTGGTTAAAACAGGGGGCGGAAGGGGCCAACGTCCTGACTTTC,TRBD1,.,TRBJ2-6,TRBV30
CASSAQSPGLAPTDTQYF,TGTGCCAGCAGCGCCCAATCACCGGGACTAGCCCCCACAGATACGCAGTATTTT,TRBD2,.,TRBJ2-3,TRBV7-9
CASSLMAGRRGLTAGANVLTF,TGTGCCAGCAGTTTAATGGCAGGAAGGAGGGGGCTGACTGCCGGGGCCAACGTCCTGACTTTC,.,.,TRBJ2-6,TRBV27
CASSSGGGKETQYF,TGTGCCAGCAGCTCCGGGGGGGGGAAAGAGACCCAGTACTTC,TRBD2,few,TRBJ2-5,TRBV7-2
CAISEPGSSGTNEQFF,TGTGCCATCAGTGAGCCCGGGTCTAGCGGAACCAATGAGCAGTTCTTC,TRBD2,.,TRBJ2-1,TRBV10-3
CASRSGRGYNEQFF,TGCGCCAGCCGAAGCGGGAGGGGTTACAATGAGCAGTTCTTC,TRBD2,.,TRBJ2-1,TRBV10-2
CASSSRTGFNYGYAF,TGTGCCAGCAGCTCCCGGACAGGTTTTAACTATGGCTACGCCTTC,TRBD1,.,TRBJ1-2,TRBV5-4
CASTGGTSTDTQYF,TGCGCCAGCACCGGGGGGACTAGCACAGATACGCAGTATTTT,TRBD2,.,TRBJ2-3,TRBV5-1
CASSSPGQNEKLFF,TGTGCCAGCAGCTCCCCGGGACAGAATGAAAAACTGTTTTTT,TRBD1,.,TRBJ1-4,TRBV5-5
CASSLEKTGAGEQYF,TGTGCCAGCAGCTTAGAGAAAACAGGCGCTGGAGAGCAGTACTTC,.,.,TRBJ2-7,TRBV11-2
CASSSQGFIGYTF,TGTGCCAGCAGCTCCCAGGGATTTATCGGCTACACCTTC,.,.,TRBJ1-2,TRBV2
CASSLVGLGTSSSYEQYF,TGTGCCAGCAGCTTAGTGGGGTTGGGGACTAGTAGCTCCTACGAGCAGTACTTC,TRBD2,.,TRBJ2-7,TRBV7-2
CASSLVRGTRASQHF,TGTGCCAGCAGCTTAGTTAGGGGGACCCGGGCGTCCCAGCATTTT,.,few,TRBJ1-5,TRBV7-8
CASSDRAGAYNEQFF,TGTGCCAGCAGTGACAGGGCGGGGGCCTACAATGAGCAGTTCTTC,TRBD2,.,TRBJ2-1,TRBV6-4
CATSSRDSYEQYF,TGTGCCACCAGCAGCCGGGACAGCTACGAGCAGTACTTC,TRBD1,few,TRBJ2-7,TRBV15
CASSLVGSGGVRGELFF,TGTGCCAGCAGCTTGGTCGGCAGCGGGGGTGTAAGGGGGGAGCTGTTTTTT,TRBD2,.,TRBJ2-2,TRBV5-4
CASSLTGEGYGYTF,TGCGCCAGCAGCTTGACAGGGGAAGGCTATGGCTACACCTTC,TRBD1,.,TRBJ1-2,TRBV5-1
CAWEREGLNEQFF,TGTGCCTGGGAGCGGGAGGGGCTCAATGAGCAGTTCTTC,TRBD2,few,TRBJ2-1,TRBV30
CASGPGLIPDTQYF,TGTGCCAGCGGACCGGGACTAATCCCAGATACGCAGTATTTT,TRBD2,.,TRBJ2-3,TRBV9
CASSLGGARRYEQYF,TGTGCCAGCAGTTTGGGCGGGGCGCGACGCTACGAGCAGTACTTC,.,.,TRBJ2-7,TRBV28
CASSQAGQDYDYTF,TGCGCCAGCAGCCAAGCAGGACAGGACTATGACTACACCTTC,TRBD1,.,TRBJ1-2,TRBV4-3
CASSQYTGMETQYF,TGCGCCAGCAGTCAATACACAGGGATGGAGACCCAGTACTTC,.,.,TRBJ2-5,TRBV10-1
CSVGTGGQPQHF,TGCAGCGTAGGGACAGGGGGTCAGCCCCAGCATTTT,TRBD1,.,TRBJ1-5,TRBV29-1
CAISDFGVSNEQFF,TGTGCCATCAGTGATTTCGGGGTTAGCAATGAGCAGTTCTTC,.,.,TRBJ2-1,TRBV10-3
CAWSVGGVGYTF,TGTGCCTGGAGTGTTGGAGGGGTGGGCTACACCTTC,.,.,TRBJ1-2,TRBV30
CASSSPGGAMNTEAFF,TGTGCCAGCAGCTCTCCCGGGGGAGCAATGAACACTGAAGCTTTCTTT,.,.,TRBJ1-1,TRBV27
CASSLGGRGGIFTEAFF,TGTGCCAGCAGCTTAGGGGGACGGGGGGGGATATTCACTGAAGCTTTCTTT,.,.,TRBJ1-1,TRBV7-2
CASSKGTGGSYNEQFF,TGTGCCAGCAGTAAGGGGACTGGCGGGAGTTACAATGAGCAGTTCTTC,TRBD2,.,TRBJ2-1,TRBV27
CSVRWRGDTIYF,TGCAGCGTTCGGTGGAGAGGTGACACCATATATTTT,.,.,TRBJ1-3,TRBV29-1
CATSTPRTEPQHF,TGTGCCACCAGCACGCCTCGGACAGAGCCCCAGCATTTT,.,.,TRBJ1-5,TRBV15
CASSVEGGNYGYTF,TGTGCCAGCAGCGTAGAAGGGGGTAACTATGGCTACACCTTC,.,.,TRBJ1-2,TRBV9
CASSDLGRGQEGYTF,TGTGCCAGCAGTGACTTGGGCAGGGGGCAGGAAGGCTACACCTTC,TRBD1,.,TRBJ1-2,TRBV27
CASSWDRGLEGYTF,TGTGCCAGCAGCTGGGACAGGGGATTGGAGGGCTACACCTTC,TRBD1,.,TRBJ1-2,TRBV7-9
CASSLGALTGGLGEQYF,TGTGCCAGCAGCTTAGGGGCCTTGACGGGGGGGCTCGGCGAGCAGTACTTC,TRBD2,few,TRBJ2-7,TRBV5-4
CASREQGQGGYTF,TGTGCCAGCAGAGAGCAGGGGCAGGGAGGCTACACCTTC,.,.,TRBJ1-2,TRBV6-5